These 20 T cell receptor beta chains were sequenced from one sample in a study of T-cell reconstitution after alpha-beta-depleted transplantation in children. Unique molecular identifiers were built into the TCRbeta library. TCRdb independently ran MiXCR on the PCR reads; one entry per CDR3 protein. Of around 440,000 distinct CDR3 sequences listed, roughly a tenth are singletons. Here the sequenced sample was PBMCs, taken before TCRalphabeta/CD19-depleted stem cell transplant. Receptors were obtained from a child aged 2-15 years with inherited bone marrow failure, due to receive a stem cell transplant.

This clonotype appeared many times. A junction end diverges from the germline sequence, so it may reflect a read error. The chain is built from TRBV10-2 and TRBJ2-1; TRBD2 agrees at 12 bases. Germline loops: CDR1 WSHSY, CDR2 SAAADI. This CDR3 contains 16 residues. The CDR3, as DNA: TGCGCCAGCAATGAGGGACTAGCGGGTTGGGTGAATGAGCAGTTCTTC. Translated, it gives CASNEGLAGWVNEQFF.

Concerning this clonotype: With a much larger clone just one base away, this may be a read error. The chain combines TRBV10-3 with TRBJ1-1; D is uncertain. CDR1 ENHRY and CDR2 SYGVKD come from the germline V gene. The CDR3 loop spans 15 amino acids. Here the CDR3 reads CAIGESGGMNTEAFF. The CDR3 DNA reads as TGTGCCATCGGTGAGTCCGGAGGGATGAACACTGAAGCTTTCTTT.

This chain uses TRBV20-1 with TRBJ2-1; 9 nucleotides line up with TRBD2. Germline V gene lookup returns CDR1 DFQATT and CDR2 SNEGSKA (reference sequence). The CDR3 totals 13 residues. Trimming took 0 bases from V and 15 from J; bases not matched to a gene: 9. The CDR3 here is CSARDLSLAGLFF. The CDR3 nucleotides read TGCAGTGCTAGAGATCTTTCACTAGCGGGTCTGTTCTTC.

At least ten counts were recorded for this clonotype. The chain links TRBV7-7 to TRBJ2-2; D not certain. Germline CDR1 SSHAT, CDR2 FNYEAQ (reference sequence). Trimming left V 3 bases short and J 3 bases short, with 5 bases between. CDR3 length: 13 amino acids. The DNA of the CDR3 is TGTGCCAGCAGCTTCATTGACACCGGGGAGCTGTTTTTT. Amino acids: CASSFIDTGELFF.

The rearrangement links TRBV6-2 or TRBV6-3 to TRBJ1-2; D gene ambiguous. The CDR3 contains 13 residues. The germline CDR1 and CDR2 sequences are MNHEY and SVGEGT. Trimming cost V 2 bases and J 4 bases, with 8 bases left between them. CDR3 DNA: TGTGCCAGCAGTTACCGCCCGGCCTATGGCTACACCTTC. This translates into CASSYRPAYGYTF.

This clonotype was counted many times. This chain uses TRBV20-1 with TRBJ2-1, with 10 nucleotides matching TRBD2. The CDR3 totals 14 residues. V was clipped by 6 bases and J by 5 bases; unmatched bases: 7. CDR1 is DFQATT, CDR2 SNEGSKA, per germline (reference sequence). The CDR3 region is CSARTGLADNEQFF. CDR3 in DNA: TGCAGTGCAAGGACTGGACTAGCGGACAATGAGCAGTTCTTC.

The chain employs TRBV7-2 and TRBJ1-1, with D unresolved. The CDR3 loop spans 13 amino acids. CDR1 is SGHTA, CDR2 FQGNSA, per germline. Trimming pared 10 bases from V and 0 bases from J, leaving 12 bases between. CDR3 in amino acids: CATMGFMNTEAFF. The CDR3 DNA follows: TGTGCCACCATGGGGTTCATGAACACTGAAGCTTTCTTT.

The table lists this clonotype with a few counts. The V and J genes are TRBV3-1 and TRBJ2-7; either TRBD1 or TRBD2 may supply D (5 bases each). This CDR3 is 14 amino acids long. The V and J ends lost 1 base and 7 bases respectively, with 14 bases between them. Germline V gene data show CDR1 as LGHDT and CDR2 as YNNKEL (reference sequence). DNA for the CDR3: TGTGCCAGCAGCCAAGGGGTGAATGGGGGTGAGCAGTACTTC. Its translation is CASSQGVNGGEQYF.

This clonotype was seen at least ten times. V is TRBV20-1 and J is TRBJ2-7; D may be TRBD1 (5 bases). CDR1 is DFQATT and CDR2 is SNEGSKA in the germline V gene (reference sequence). The CDR3 runs to 12 residues. The CDR3 protein is CSGHQSSYEQYF. The CDR3 nucleotides read TGCTCCGGACACCAGAGCTCCTACGAGCAGTACTTC.

The chain combines TRBV10-3 with TRBJ1-2, with a possible D match to TRBD1 (6 bases). V gave up 6 bases and J gave up 4 bases, with 12 bases separating them. This CDR3 contains 13 residues. Germline-derived CDR1 and CDR2 are ENHRY and SYGVKD. The CDR3 here is CAISTDSFYGYTF. The DNA of the CDR3 is TGTGCCATCAGCACGGACAGTTTCTATGGCTACACCTTC.

The table lists this clonotype with many counts. The chain carries TRBV25-1 and TRBJ2-5; tentatively, D is TRBD2 (6 bases). Trimming removed 1 base from V and 1 base from J, with 13 bases in between. Germline lookup yields CDR1 MGHDK and CDR2 SYGVNS. The CDR3 runs 16 residues. The CDR3 spells CASSELEGTLQETQYF. In nucleotides, the CDR3 is TGTGCCAGCAGTGAATTGGAGGGGACCCTCCAAGAGACCCAGTACTTC. The complete variable domain, with remaining parts taken from reference TRBV25-1 and TRBJ2-5, reads EADIYQTPRYLVIGTGKKITLECSQTMGHDKMYWYQQDPGMELHLIHYSYGVNSTEKGDLSSESTVSRIRTEHFPLTLESARPSHTSQYLCASSELEGTLQETQYFGPGTRLLVL.

Many counts were recorded for this clonotype. The chain recombines TRBV20-1 with TRBJ2-7; TRBD1 agrees at 9 bases. CDR3 length: 14 amino acids. The germline V gene has CDR1 DFQATT and CDR2 SNEGSKA (reference sequence). Trimming at V came to 3 bases and at J to 3 bases, leaving 6 bases not matched to a gene. The CDR3 sequence is CSASAGQGFYEQYF. DNA of the CDR3: TGCAGTGCTAGCGCGGGACAGGGCTTCTACGAGCAGTACTTC.

This clonotype occurred a few times. This chain links TRBV6-2 or TRBV6-3 with TRBJ2-1; possibly TRBD2 for D (6 bases). This CDR3 has 14 residues. Trimming pared 5 bases from V and 13 bases from J, leaving 21 bases between. Per germline, CDR1 MNHEY and CDR2 SVGEGT. This CDR3 is CASSTYGGLSDQFF. Written as DNA, the CDR3 is TGTGCCAGCAGTACGTATGGGGGGTTGTCAGACCAGTTCTTC.

This clonotype was detected only once. Mismatch with germline at one junction end may stem from a read error. This chain joins TRBV7-8 and TRBJ2-2; D is undetermined. CDR1 is SGHVS, CDR2 FQNEAQ, per germline. The CDR3 spans 15 residues. This chain's CDR3 is CASSLSRINTGELFF. The CDR3 DNA is TGCGCCAGCAGCTTGTCTAGGATCAACACCGGGGAGCTGTTTTTT.

For this clonotype: Possible read error: a much larger clone is one base away. The chain uses TRBV25-1 and TRBJ1-1, with 10 bases aligning to TRBD1. The germline V gene has CDR1 MGHDK and CDR2 SYGVNS. CDR3 length: 14 residues. CDR3 nucleotide sequence: TGTGCCAGCAGACTGACAGGGGGCAACACTGAAGATTTCTTT. This translates into CASRLTGGNTEDFF. Supplemented by reference TRBV25-1 and TRBJ1-1, the full variable domain reads EADIYQTPRYLVIGTGKKITLECSQTMGHDKMYWYQQDPGMELHLIHYSYGVNSTEKGDLSSESTVSRIRTEHFPLTLESARPSHTSQYLCASRLTGGNTEDFFGQGTRLTVV.

This clonotype was detected only once. An end of the junction does not agree with germline; a read error may underlie this. The genes are TRBV12-3 or TRBV12-4 and TRBJ2-1; TRBD2 might be the D (6 bases). The CDR3 runs 15 residues. CDR3: CAIHVTGTPYNAQFF. Here the CDR3 DNA reads TGTGCCATCCACGTCACCGGGACTCCGTACAATGCGCAGTTCTTC.

The chain combines TRBV30 with TRBJ1-1, with TRBD1 matching 12 bases. The CDR3 is 16 amino acids. V dropped 4 bases and J dropped 3; count of bases not matched to a gene: 9. Germline CDR1 reads GTSNPN; CDR2 reads SVGIG (reference sequence). CDR3: CAWNHQGQGADTEAFF. The CDR3 DNA is TGTGCCTGGAATCACCAGGGACAGGGGGCAGACACTGAAGCTTTCTTT.

With regard to this clonotype: This may arise from a read error, as a much more abundant clone is one base away. The chain recombines TRBV15 with TRBJ2-3, with a tentative D call TRBD1 (5 bases). Looked up from germline, CDR1 is LNHNV and CDR2 is YYDKDF (reference sequence). The V end was cut by 2 bases, the J end by 3 bases, with 12 bases between. CDR3 length: 15 amino acids. The CDR3 protein is CATSRSRGATDTQYF. For the CDR3, the DNA is TGTGCCACCAGCAGATCTAGGGGCGCTACAGATACGCAGTATTTT.

This clonotype was found many times. This chain joins TRBV20-1 and TRBJ1-6; 7 nucleotides align to TRBD1. The CDR3 is made up of 15 amino acids. The germline gives CDR1 DFQATT, CDR2 SNEGSKA (reference sequence). V lost 0 bases and J lost 5; bases outside the gene matches: 4. The CDR3 DNA is TGCAGTGCTAGAGATGTGGGGACAGATAATTCACCCCTCCACTTT. Its protein product is CSARDVGTDNSPLHF.

This clonotype came up many times. J is TRBJ1-6 and V is TRBV20-1, with a tentative D call TRBD1 (5 bases). The V end was cut by 3 bases, the J end by 10 bases, with 19 bases between. CDR3 length: 15 residues. Looked up from germline, CDR1 is DFQATT and CDR2 is SNEGSKA (reference sequence). CDR3 sequence (DNA): TGCAGTGCTAGCCAAATGACAGCCCTAGAGTCACCCCTCCACTTT. It codes for CSASQMTALESPLHF.